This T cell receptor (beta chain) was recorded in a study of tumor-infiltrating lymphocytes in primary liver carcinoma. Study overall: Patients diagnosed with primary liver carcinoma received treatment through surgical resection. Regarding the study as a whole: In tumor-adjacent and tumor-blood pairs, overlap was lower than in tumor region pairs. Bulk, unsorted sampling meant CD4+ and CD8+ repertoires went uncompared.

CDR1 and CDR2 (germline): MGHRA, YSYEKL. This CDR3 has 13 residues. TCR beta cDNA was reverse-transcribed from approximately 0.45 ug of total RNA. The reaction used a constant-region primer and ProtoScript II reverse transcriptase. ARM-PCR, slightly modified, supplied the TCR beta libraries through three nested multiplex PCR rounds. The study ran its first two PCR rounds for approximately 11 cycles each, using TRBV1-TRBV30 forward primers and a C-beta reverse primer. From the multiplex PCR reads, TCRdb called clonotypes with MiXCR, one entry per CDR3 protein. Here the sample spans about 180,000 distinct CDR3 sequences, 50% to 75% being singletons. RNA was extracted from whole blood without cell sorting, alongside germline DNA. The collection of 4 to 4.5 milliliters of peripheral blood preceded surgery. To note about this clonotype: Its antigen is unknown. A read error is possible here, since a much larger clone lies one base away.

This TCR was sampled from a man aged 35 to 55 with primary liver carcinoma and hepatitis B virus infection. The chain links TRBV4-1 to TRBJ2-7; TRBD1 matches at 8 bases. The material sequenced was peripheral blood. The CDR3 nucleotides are TGCACCAGCAGCCAGGCAGGGGGCGACGAGCAGTACTTC. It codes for CTSSQAGGDEQYF.